The 5 T cell receptor beta chains below were found in one sample sequenced in a study of response to subunit inactivated influenza vaccine. TCRdb re-analysed the RT-PCR reads in MiXCR, keeping a single row per CDR3 protein. The table includes 860,000 or so distinct CDR3 sequences, 21% detected once. Sequenced here: PBMCs from blood, sampled roughly 5 days after vaccination. The source is a man aged 50 or older who received an inactivated influenza vaccine.

The rearrangement joins TRBV6-1 to TRBJ2-3; TRBD2 might be the D (5 bases). The germline V gene encodes CDR1 MNHNS and CDR2 SASEGT. This CDR3 contains 13 residues. The V and J ends lost 7 bases and 4 bases respectively, with 12 bases between them. The CDR3 is CASNGGLADTQYF. The CDR3 DNA reads TGTGCCAGCAACGGCGGGTTGGCAGATACGCAGTATTTT.

This clonotype was counted many times. The V call is TRBV6-2 or TRBV6-3, the J call TRBJ2-1; D tentatively fits TRBD1 or TRBD2 (6 bases each). Germline-derived CDR1 and CDR2 are MNHEY and SVGEGT. The CDR3 extends over 17 amino acids. The germline V and J ends were trimmed by 5 bases and 4 bases, with 21 bases remaining between them. CDR3 region: CASSIIGGGRLYNEQFF. The CDR3 coding sequence is TGTGCCAGCAGTATAATAGGGGGAGGCCGATTATACAATGAGCAGTTCTTC.

This chain links TRBV21-1 with TRBJ2-5; no check of the table's D call, TRBD2, against the DNA was made. TRBV21-1 is given as a pseudogene. The CDR3 is 15 residues long. The CDR3 is CASSMGGLHQETQYF. In DNA form, the CDR3 reads TGTGCCAGCAGCATGGGGGGACTACACCAAGAGACCCAGTACTTC.

V usage is TRBV18 and J usage is TRBJ2-4; D is tentatively TRBD1 or TRBD2 (5 bases each). The V end lost 4 bases, the J end lost 7 bases, and 14 bases lay between the germline ends. The CDR3 extends over 14 amino acids. Germline CDR1 is KGHSH and CDR2 is LQKENI. This CDR3 reads CASSLGTGMNIQYF. CDR3 sequence (DNA): TGTGCCAGCTCACTCGGGACCGGGATGAACATTCAGTACTTC.

This rearrangement joins TRBV5-4 to TRBJ2-5, with a possible D match to TRBD2 (6 bases). The germline V gene encodes CDR1 SGHNT and CDR2 YYREEE (reference sequence). V was shortened by 3 bases and J by 5 bases, with 8 bases between the two germline ends. The CDR3 contains 12 residues. The chain's CDR3 is CASSWSGETQYF. Here the CDR3 DNA reads TGTGCCAGCAGCTGGAGCGGGGAGACCCAGTACTTC.